This T cell receptor (beta chain) is drawn from a study of CD8+CD57+ T cells in acquired aplastic anemia. Study in general: Sorted CD4+ and CD8+ cell DNA averaged around 3.3 ug.

General study points: Found in both controls and patients were some 30 CD8+ CDR3 sequences. Patients and controls were not found to differ significantly in CD8+ Simpson's diversity.

After removal of 4 bases from V and 9 bases from J, the junction contained 15 bases not matched to a gene. CDR3 length: 16 amino acids. Germline-derived CDR1 and CDR2 are DFQATT and SNEGSKA (reference sequence). TCR beta VDJ combinations and CDR3 sequences were profiled from genomic DNA. TCRdb re-called the reads with MiXCR, one entry per CDR3 protein. The sample consists of 150,000 to 200,000 distinct CDR3 sequences, more than 45% of them appearing once. Whoever was chosen for sequencing had shown CD8+CD57+ cell expansion by flow cytometry. Severe acquired aplastic anemia was diagnosed in all patients. On this clonotype: Its antigen remains unknown.

The chain carries TRBV20-1 and TRBJ1-6; 7 bases line up with TRBD1. The sequenced sample was sorted CD4+, CD8+, or CD8+CD57+ T cells (not recorded which) from PBMCs. The clonotype was recovered from a human donor with aplastic anemia. The CDR3 nucleotides read TGCAGTGCTACCCGCCACGTGGGACAGCTTTCTTCACCCCTCCACTTT. This codes for CSATRHVGQLSSPLHF.